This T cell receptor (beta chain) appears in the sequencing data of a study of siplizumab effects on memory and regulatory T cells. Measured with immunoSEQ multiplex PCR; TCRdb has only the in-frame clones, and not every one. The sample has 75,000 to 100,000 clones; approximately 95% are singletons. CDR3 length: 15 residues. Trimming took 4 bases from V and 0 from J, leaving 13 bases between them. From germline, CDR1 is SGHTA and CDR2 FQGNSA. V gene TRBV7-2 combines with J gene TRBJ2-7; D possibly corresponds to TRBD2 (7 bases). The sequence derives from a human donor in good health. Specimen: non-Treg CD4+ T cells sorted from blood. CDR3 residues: CASSWRGRGSYEQYF. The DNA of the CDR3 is TGTGCCAGCAGCTGGCGGGGGCGGGGCTCCTACGAGCAGTACTTC.